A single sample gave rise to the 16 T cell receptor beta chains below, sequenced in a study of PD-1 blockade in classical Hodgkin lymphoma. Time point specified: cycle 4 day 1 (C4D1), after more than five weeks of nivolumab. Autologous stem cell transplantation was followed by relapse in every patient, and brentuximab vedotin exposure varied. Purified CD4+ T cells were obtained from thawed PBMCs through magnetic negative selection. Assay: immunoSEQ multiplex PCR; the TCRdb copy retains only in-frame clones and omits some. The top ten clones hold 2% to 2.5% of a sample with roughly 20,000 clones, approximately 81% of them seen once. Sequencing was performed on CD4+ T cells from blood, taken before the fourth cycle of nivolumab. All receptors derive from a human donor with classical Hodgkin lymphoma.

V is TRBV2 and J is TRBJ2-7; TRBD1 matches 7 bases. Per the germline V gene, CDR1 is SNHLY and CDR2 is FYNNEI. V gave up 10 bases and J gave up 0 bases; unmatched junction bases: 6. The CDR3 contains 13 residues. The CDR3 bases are TGTGCCACCGACAGGGCAAGCTCCTACGAGCAGTACGTC. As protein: CATDRASSYEQYV.

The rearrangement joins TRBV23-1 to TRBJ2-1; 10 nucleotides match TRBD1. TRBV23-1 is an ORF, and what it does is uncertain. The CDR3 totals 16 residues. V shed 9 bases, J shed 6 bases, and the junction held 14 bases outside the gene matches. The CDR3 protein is CASRNLTGGVFNEQFF. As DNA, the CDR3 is TGCGCCAGTAGAAACTTGACAGGGGGCGTATTCAATGAGCAGTTCTTC.

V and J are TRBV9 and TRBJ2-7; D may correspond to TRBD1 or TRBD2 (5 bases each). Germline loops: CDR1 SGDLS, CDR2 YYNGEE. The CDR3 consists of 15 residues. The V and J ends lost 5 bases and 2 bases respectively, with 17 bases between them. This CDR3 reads CASSFTGTDPYEQYF. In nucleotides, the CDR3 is TGTGCCAGCAGTTTTACCGGGACGGACCCCTACGAGCAGTACTTC. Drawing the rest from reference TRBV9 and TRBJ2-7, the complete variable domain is DSGVTQTPKHLITATGQRVTLRCSPRSGDLSVYWYQQSLDQGLQFLIQYYNGEERAKGNILERFSAQQFPDLHSELNLSSLELGDSALYFCASSFTGTDPYEQYFGPGTRLTVT.

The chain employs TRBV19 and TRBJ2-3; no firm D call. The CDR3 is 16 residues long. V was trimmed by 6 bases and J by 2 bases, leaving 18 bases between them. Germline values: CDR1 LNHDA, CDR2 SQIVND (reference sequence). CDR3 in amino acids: CASSPGRTTYTDTQYF. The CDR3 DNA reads TGTGCCAGTAGCCCCGGACGGACGACCTACACAGATACGCAGTATTTT.

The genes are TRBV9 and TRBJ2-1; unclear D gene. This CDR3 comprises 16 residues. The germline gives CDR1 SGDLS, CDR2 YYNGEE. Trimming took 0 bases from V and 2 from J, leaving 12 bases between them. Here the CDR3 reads CASSVAIGPPYNEQFF. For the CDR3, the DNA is TGTGCCAGCAGCGTAGCTATCGGTCCCCCCTACAATGAGCAGTTCTTC.

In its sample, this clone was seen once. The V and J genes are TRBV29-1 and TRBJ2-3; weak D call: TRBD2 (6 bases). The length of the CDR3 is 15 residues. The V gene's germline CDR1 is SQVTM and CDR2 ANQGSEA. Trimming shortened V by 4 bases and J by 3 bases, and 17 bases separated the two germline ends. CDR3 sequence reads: CSVGLEGGRTDTQYF. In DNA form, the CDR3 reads TGCAGCGTTGGCTTGGAGGGTGGAAGGACAGATACGCAGTATTTT.

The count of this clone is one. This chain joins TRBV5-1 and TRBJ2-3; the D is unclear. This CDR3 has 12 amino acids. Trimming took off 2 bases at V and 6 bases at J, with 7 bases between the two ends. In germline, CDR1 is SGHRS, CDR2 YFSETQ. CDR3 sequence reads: CASSLTLDTQYF. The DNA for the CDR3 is TGCGCCAGCAGCTTAACCCTGGATACGCAGTATTTT.

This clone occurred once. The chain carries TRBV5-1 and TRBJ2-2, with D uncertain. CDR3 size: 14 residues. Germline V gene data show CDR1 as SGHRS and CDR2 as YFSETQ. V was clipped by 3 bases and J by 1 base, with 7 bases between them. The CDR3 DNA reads TGCGCCAGCAGCTGGACGGAGAACACCGGGGAGCTGTTTTTT. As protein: CASSWTENTGELFF.

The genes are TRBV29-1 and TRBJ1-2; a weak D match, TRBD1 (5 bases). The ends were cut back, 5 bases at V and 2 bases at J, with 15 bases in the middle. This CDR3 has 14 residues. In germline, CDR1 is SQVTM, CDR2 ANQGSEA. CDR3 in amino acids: CSVKLGGRNYGYTF. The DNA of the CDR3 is TGCAGCGTTAAACTGGGGGGGAGAAACTATGGCTACACCTTC.

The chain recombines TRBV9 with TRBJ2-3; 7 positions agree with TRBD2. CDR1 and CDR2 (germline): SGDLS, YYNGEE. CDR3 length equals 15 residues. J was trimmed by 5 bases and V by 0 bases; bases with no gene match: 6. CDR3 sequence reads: CASSVAGGGGDTQYF. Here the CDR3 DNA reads TGTGCCAGCAGCGTAGCGGGAGGCGGGGGAGATACGCAGTATTTT.

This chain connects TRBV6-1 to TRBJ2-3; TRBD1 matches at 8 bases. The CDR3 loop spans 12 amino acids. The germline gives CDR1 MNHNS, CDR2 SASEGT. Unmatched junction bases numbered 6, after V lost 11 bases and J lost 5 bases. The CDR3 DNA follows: TGTGCCGGCCGGACAGGGAAAGATACGCAGTATTTT. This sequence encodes CAGRTGKDTQYF.

The CDR3 loop is CASSRTGSGTEAFF. CDR3 coding DNA: TGTGCCAGCAGCCGTACAGGGTCGGGGACTGAAGCTTTCTTT. The chain employs TRBV7-8 and TRBJ1-1, with a tentative D call TRBD1 (6 bases). CDR1 is SGHVS and CDR2 is FQNEAQ in the germline V gene. V shed 5 bases and J shed 5 bases, with 15 bases lying between them. The CDR3 contains 14 residues.

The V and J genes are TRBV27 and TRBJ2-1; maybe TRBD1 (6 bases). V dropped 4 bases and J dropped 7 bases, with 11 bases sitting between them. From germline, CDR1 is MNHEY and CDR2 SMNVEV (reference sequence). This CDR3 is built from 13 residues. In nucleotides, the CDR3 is TGTGCCAGCAGTTGGACAGTAGGGAATGAGCAGTTCTTC. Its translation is CASSWTVGNEQFF.

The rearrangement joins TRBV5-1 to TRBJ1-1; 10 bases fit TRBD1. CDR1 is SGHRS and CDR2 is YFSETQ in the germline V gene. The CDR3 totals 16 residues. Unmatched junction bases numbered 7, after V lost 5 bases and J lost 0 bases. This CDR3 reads CASRSRDRGLNTEAFF. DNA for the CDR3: TGCGCCAGCAGGTCCCGGGACAGGGGTCTGAACACTGAAGCTTTCTTT.

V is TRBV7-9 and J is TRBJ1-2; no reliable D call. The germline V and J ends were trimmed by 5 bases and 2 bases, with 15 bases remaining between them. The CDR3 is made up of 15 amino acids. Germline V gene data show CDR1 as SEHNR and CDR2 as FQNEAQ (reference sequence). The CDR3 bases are TGTGCCAGCAGCCTAAGTGGAGGTCTCAACTATGGCTACACCTTC. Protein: CASSLSGGLNYGYTF.

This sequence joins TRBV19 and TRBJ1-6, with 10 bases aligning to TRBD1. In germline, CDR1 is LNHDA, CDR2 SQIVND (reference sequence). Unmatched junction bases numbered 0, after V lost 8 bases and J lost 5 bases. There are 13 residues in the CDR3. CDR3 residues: CASGTGDNSPLHF. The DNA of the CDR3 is TGTGCCAGTGGGACAGGGGATAATTCACCCCTCCACTTT.